These T cell receptor beta chains were read from a single sample in a study of blood T cell repertoires in COVID-19. The assay was immunoSEQ multiplex PCR, and TCRdb's table has in-frame clones only and misses some. The table lists about 250,000 clones, 84% of them singletons. The sequencing sample was made of peripheral blood. The receptor source for this set is a man in his fifties or sixties with acute or convalescent COVID-19. Each CDR3 is given with its conserved first and last residue. D genes are given only for firm matches. The listing skips clone size in some rows; elsewhere it reads once, few, many or a size class.

clone_size | j_call | d_call | v_call | cdr3_nt | cdr3_aa
- | TRBJ1-6 | - | TRBV6-4 | TGTGCCAGCAGTGACTGGAGGAAAAAATATAATTCACCCCTCCACTTT | CASSDWRKKYNSPLHF
- | TRBJ1-4 | - | TRBV9 | TGTGCCAGCAGCAGGCGGTCCGGGGATGAAAAACTGTTTTTT | CASSRRSGDEKLFF
- | TRBJ2-1 | TRBD2 | TRBV3-1/TRBV3-2 | TGTGCCAGCAGCCAAGATCCTAGCGGGGGCCACAATGAGCAGTTCTTC | CASSQDPSGGHNEQFF
- | TRBJ2-7 | - | TRBV6-1 | TGTGCCAGCAGTGAGGCCGACGTAGCGCGATACGAGCAGTACTTC | CASSEADVARYEQYF
- | TRBJ2-7 | - | TRBV28 | TGTGCCAGCAGTTCCGTGACTAGGGGGGGGGCCGTAGAGCAGTACTTC | CASSSVTRGGAVEQYF
few | TRBJ2-3 | - | TRBV6-4 | TGTGCCAGCAGTGAAACAGCGGGCAGCACAGATACGCAGTATTTT | CASSETAGSTDTQYF
- | TRBJ1-2 | - | TRBV19 | TGTGCCAGTAGTATTAGTGTCAGGGCGCGGTCCTCTGGCTACACCTTC | CASSISVRARSSGYTF
- | TRBJ1-1 | - | TRBV7-9 | TGTGCCAGCAGCCCAGGGAAAAGGGCTTTCTTT | CASSPGKRAFF
- | TRBJ1-2 | - | TRBV11-3 | TGTGCCAGCAGCGTAACAGGATGGGACTATGGCTACACCTTC | CASSVTGWDYGYTF
- | TRBJ1-3 | TRBD1 | TRBV12-3/TRBV12-4 | TGTGCCAGCAGTCCCGGGACAGGGAACACCATATATTTT | CASSPGTGNTIYF
- | TRBJ1-1 | TRBD1 | TRBV6-4 | TGTGCCAGCAGTGTGACAGGGGGGAAGGAGACTGAAGCTTTCTTT | CASSVTGGKETEAFF
- | TRBJ2-7 | - | TRBV5-1 | TGCGCCAGCAGCTTGGCGGGGATCCACGAGCAGTACTTC | CASSLAGIHEQYF
- | TRBJ2-7 | TRBD2 | TRBV11-2 | TGTGCCAGCAGCCCCCCGGGACTAGCGGTAGGCGAGCAGTACTTC | CASSPPGLAVGEQYF
- | TRBJ1-3 | - | TRBV7-9 | TGTGCCAGCAGTCTAAATCAGGACTCTGGAAACACCATATATTTT | CASSLNQDSGNTIYF
- | TRBJ2-7 | TRBD1 | TRBV5-4 | TGTGCCAGCAGCCCGACAGGGCGCGAGCAGTACTTC | CASSPTGREQYF
- | TRBJ1-6 | - | TRBV7-9 | TGTGCCAGCAGCTTAGAGGGGTTTCGGTCACCCCTCCACTTT | CASSLEGFRSPLHF